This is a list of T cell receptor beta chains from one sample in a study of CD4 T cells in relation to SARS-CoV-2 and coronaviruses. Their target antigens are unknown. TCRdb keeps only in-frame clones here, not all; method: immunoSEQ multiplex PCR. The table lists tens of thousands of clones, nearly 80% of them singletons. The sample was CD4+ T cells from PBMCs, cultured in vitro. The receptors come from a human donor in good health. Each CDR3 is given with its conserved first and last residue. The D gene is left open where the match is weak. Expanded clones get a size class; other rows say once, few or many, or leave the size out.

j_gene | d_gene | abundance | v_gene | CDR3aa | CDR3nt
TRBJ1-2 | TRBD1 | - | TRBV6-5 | CASSPGQRYGYTF | TGTGCCAGCAGTCCGGGACAGCGCTATGGCTACACCTTC
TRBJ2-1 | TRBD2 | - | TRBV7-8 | CASSLSGRSYNEQFF | TGTGCCAGCAGCCTTAGCGGGAGATCCTACAATGAGCAGTTCTTC
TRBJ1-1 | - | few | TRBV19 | CASSITFNTEAFF | TGTGCCAGTAGTATAACCTTTAACACTGAAGCTTTCTTT
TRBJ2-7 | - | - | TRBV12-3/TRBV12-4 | CASSLAATGEQYF | TGTGCCAGCAGTTTAGCTGCAACAGGCGAGCAGTACTTC
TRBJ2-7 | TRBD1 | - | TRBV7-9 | CASSLRQGSGEQYF | TGTGCCAGCAGCCTTAGACAGGGGTCAGGAGAGCAGTACTTC
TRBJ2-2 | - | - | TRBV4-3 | CASSQAGTVNTGELFF | TGCGCCAGCAGCCAGGCCGGGACGGTGAACACCGGGGAGCTGTTTTTT
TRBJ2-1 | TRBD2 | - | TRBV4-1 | CASSSPRDYPLQDEQFF | TGCGCCAGCAGCAGTCCCCGGGACTACCCACTACAAGATGAGCAGTTCTTC
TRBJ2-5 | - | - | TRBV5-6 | CASSPELLQGVETQYF | TGTGCCAGCAGCCCCGAGCTCCTACAGGGTGTAGAGACCCAGTACTTC
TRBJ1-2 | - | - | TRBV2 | CASSPPGDNYGYTF | TGTGCCAGCAGTCCCCCTGGGGACAACTATGGCTACACCTTC
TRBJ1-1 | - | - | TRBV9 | CASSAGTRTSEAFF | TGTGCCAGCAGCGCAGGGACAAGGACATCTGAAGCTTTCTTT
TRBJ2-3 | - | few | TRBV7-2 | CASSLEYQSTDTQYF | TGTGCCAGCAGCTTAGAGTACCAGAGCACAGATACGCAGTATTTT
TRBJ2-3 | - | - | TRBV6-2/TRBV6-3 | CASSYKDTQYF | TGTGCCAGCAGTTACAAGGATACGCAGTATTTT
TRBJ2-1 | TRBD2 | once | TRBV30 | CAWMRWVSGRNNEQFF | TGTGCCTGGATGCGGTGGGTTAGCGGGAGAAACAATGAGCAGTTCTTC
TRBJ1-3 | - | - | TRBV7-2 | CASSTGPTIYF | TGTGCCAGCAGCACGGGGCCCACCATATATTTT
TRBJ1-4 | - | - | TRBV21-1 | CASSLPDRVLCATNEKLFF | TGTGCCAGCAGCCTCCCGGACAGGGTGCTATGTGCAACTAATGAAAAACTGTTTTTT
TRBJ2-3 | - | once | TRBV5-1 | CASSPGGITDTQYF | TGCGCCAGCAGCCCCGGCGGGATCACAGATACGCAGTATTTT
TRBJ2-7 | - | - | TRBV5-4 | CASREDPAAYEQYF | TGTGCCAGCAGGGAGGACCCGGCGGCCTACGAGCAGTACTTC
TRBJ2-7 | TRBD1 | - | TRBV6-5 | CASSPSGGSNYEQYF | TGTGCCAGCAGTCCCTCAGGGGGCTCCAACTACGAGCAGTACTTC
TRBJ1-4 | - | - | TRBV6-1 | CASSELGRVGEKLFF | TGTGCCAGCAGTGAACTGGGCAGGGTGGGTGAAAAACTGTTTTTT
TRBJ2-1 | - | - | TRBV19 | CASTSGGLLYNEQFF | TGTGCCAGTACCTCCGGTGGACTTCTTTACAATGAGCAGTTCTTC
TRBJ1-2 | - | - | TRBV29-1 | CSVEDKAHRPLGYTF | TGCAGCGTTGAAGATAAGGCTCACCGGCCACTTGGCTACACCTTC
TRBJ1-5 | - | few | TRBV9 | CASSVGTKEEPQHF | TGTGCCAGCAGCGTAGGGACAAAGGAGGAGCCCCAGCATTTT
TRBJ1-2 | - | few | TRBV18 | CASSRGAEYGYTF | TGTGCCAGCTCACGGGGGGCGGAGTATGGCTACACCTTC
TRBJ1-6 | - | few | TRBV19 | CASSAATAGGNSPLHF | TGTGCCAGTAGTGCTGCAACTGCGGGGGGTAATTCACCCCTCCACTTT
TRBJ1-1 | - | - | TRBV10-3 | CAISESSRLLNTEAFF | TGTGCCATCAGTGAGTCGTCCCGCCTATTGAACACTGAAGCTTTCTTT
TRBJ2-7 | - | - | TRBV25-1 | CASSEGGVGTGGNYEQYF | TGTGCCAGCAGTGAGGGGGGGGTTGGTACAGGGGGAAACTACGAGCAGTACTTC
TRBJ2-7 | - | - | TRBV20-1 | CSAKTVYEQYF | TGCAGTGCTAAGACAGTCTACGAGCAGTACTTC
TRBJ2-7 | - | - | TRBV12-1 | CASSAALVGF | TGTGCCAGCAGCGCCGCCTTGGTTGGGTTC
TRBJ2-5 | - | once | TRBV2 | CASSEAQQGLETQYF | TGTGCCAGCAGTGAAGCGCAACAGGGTTTGGAGACCCAGTACTTC
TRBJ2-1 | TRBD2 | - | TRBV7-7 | CASSLGLAGDEQFF | TGTGCTAGCAGCTTAGGACTAGCCGGGGATGAGCAGTTCTTC
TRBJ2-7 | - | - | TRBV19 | CASSTLGDGEYEQYF | TGTGCCAGTAGTACCCTGGGGGACGGAGAGTACGAGCAGTACTTC
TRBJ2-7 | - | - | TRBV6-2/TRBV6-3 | CASSPYGGARSYEQYF | TGTGCCAGCAGTCCCTATGGCGGGGCCCGTTCCTACGAGCAGTACTTC
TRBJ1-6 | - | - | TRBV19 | CASSISESNSPLHF | TGTGCCAGTAGTATCTCAGAGTCTAATTCACCCCTCCACTTT
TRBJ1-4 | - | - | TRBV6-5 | CASSYMGATNEKLFF | TGTGCCAGCAGTTACATGGGGGCAACTAATGAAAAACTGTTTTTT
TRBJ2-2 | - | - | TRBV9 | CASSKGGWDTGELFF | TGTGCCAGCAGCAAGGGGGGTTGGGACACCGGGGAGCTGTTTTTT
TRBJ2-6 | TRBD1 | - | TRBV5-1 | CASSLGAGGDNVLTF | TGCGCCAGCAGCTTGGGGGCAGGGGGAGACAACGTCCTGACTTTC
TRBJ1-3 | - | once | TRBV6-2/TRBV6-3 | CASSTQGSGNTIYF | TGTGCCAGCAGTACCCAGGGCTCTGGAAACACCATATATTTT
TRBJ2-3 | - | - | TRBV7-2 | CASSSLGGMVTDTQYF | TGTGCCAGCAGCTCCCTAGGGGGGATGGTCACAGATACGCAGTATTTT
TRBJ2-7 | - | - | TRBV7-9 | CASSLIAVRVYYEQYF | TGTGCCAGCAGCTTAATCGCCGTTAGAGTCTACTACGAGCAGTACTTC
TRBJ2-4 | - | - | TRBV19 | CASSMAGVGGGGIQYF | TGTGCCAGTAGTATGGCGGGTGTGGGCGGAGGTGGCATTCAGTACTTC
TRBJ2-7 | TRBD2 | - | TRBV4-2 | CASSQDLRDYEQYF | TGTGCCAGCAGCCAAGATCTGAGGGACTATGAACAGTACTTC
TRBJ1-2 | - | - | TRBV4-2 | CASSQEVPGPISNYGYTF | TGTGCCAGCAGCCAAGAGGTCCCGGGGCCAATATCTAACTATGGCTACACCTTC
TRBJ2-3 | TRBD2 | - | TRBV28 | CASTGTSGTTDTQYF | TGTGCCAGCACCGGGACTAGCGGGACCACAGATACGCAGTATTTT
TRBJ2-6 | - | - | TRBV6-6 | CASSHQPPGAISGANVLTF | TGTGCCAGCAGTCACCAACCTCCGGGAGCCATCTCTGGGGCCAACGTCCTGACTTTC
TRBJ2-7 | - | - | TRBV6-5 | CASNRRPGQSEQYF | TGTGCCAGCAACAGGAGGCCAGGTCAGAGCGAGCAGTACTTC
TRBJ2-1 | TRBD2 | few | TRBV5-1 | CASSSGTSGKRSNEQFF | TGCGCCAGCAGCTCCGGGACTAGCGGGAAACGTAGCAATGAGCAGTTCTTC
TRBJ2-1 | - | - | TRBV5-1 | CASSGAGAGPQRYNEQFF | TGCGCCAGCAGCGGTGCGGGTGCGGGACCCCAGCGCTACAATGAGCAGTTCTTC
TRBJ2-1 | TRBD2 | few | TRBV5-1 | CASSPSAGGPDEQFF | TGCGCCAGCAGCCCTTCGGCGGGGGGGCCCGATGAGCAGTTCTTC
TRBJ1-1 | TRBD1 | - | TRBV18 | CASSPSGTGVFSEAFF | TGTGCCAGCTCACCCTCCGGGACAGGGGTTTTTTCAGAAGCTTTCTTT
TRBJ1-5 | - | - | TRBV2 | CASSAQGYSNQPQHF | TGTGCCAGCAGTGCTCAGGGTTATAGCAATCAGCCCCAGCATTTT
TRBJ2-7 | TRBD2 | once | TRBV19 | CASRMGAGGGYEQYF | TGTGCCAGTAGGATGGGGGCGGGAGGAGGCTACGAGCAGTACTTC
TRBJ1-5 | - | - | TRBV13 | CASSLGDRAGNQPQHF | TGTGCCAGCAGCTTAGGTGACCGGGCGGGCAATCAGCCCCAGCATTTT
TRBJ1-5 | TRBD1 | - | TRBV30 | CARKWGEDRGYRNQPQHF | TGTGCCCGAAAGTGGGGGGAAGACAGGGGTTATCGCAATCAGCCCCAGCATTTT
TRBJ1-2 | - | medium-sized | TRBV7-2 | CASSSYITPTYGYTF | TGTGCCAGCAGCTCTTACATAACACCGACCTATGGCTACACCTTC
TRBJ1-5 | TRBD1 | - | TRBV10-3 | CAIRGQGVNQPQHF | TGTGCCATCAGGGGACAGGGGGTAAATCAGCCCCAGCATTTT